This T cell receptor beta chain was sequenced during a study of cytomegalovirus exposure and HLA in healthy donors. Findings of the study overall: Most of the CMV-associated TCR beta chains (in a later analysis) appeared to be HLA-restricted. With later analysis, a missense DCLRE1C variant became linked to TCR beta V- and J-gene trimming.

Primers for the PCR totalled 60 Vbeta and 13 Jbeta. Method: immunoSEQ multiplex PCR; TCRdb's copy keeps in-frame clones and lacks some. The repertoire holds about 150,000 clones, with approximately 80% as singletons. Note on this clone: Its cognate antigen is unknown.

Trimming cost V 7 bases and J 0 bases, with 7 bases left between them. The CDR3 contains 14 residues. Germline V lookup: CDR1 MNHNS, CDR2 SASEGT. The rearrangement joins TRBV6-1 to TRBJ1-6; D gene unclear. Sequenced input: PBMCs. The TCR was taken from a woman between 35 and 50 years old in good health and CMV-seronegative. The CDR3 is CASIKSSYNSPLHF. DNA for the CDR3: TGTGCCAGCATTAAGAGCTCCTATAATTCACCCCTCCACTTT.